The 9 T cell receptor beta chains in this list originate from one sample, sequenced in a study of T cell clones after liver transplantation. The protocol was immunoSEQ multiplex PCR, while the TCRdb copy is restricted to in-frame clones and leaves out a portion. The profile shows approximately 70,000 clones, approximately 80% of them singletons. The sample here was CD4+ T cells from blood, taken less than 50 months after liver transplant. All receptors come from a human patient who received a liver transplant. Some T cells here may be from the graft donor.

This clone was observed a few times. The chain uses TRBV7-3 and TRBJ2-3; D is uncertain. CDR1 and CDR2 from the germline V gene are SGHTA and FQGTGA. The CDR3 sequence is 15 residues long. Trimming removed 2 bases at V and 1 base at J, with 10 bases between. CDR3 sequence: CASSLDPSGTDTQYF. Written as DNA, the CDR3 is TGTGCCAGCAGCTTAGACCCTAGTGGCACAGATACGCAGTATTTT.

J is TRBJ2-1 and V is TRBV7-9; D is uncertain. V was pared by 5 bases and J by 7 bases, with 18 bases between. The CDR3 has 15 amino acids. Germline assignment: CDR1 SEHNR and CDR2 FQNEAQ (reference sequence). CDR3 DNA: TGTGCCAGCAGCACCAAACTGAGGTTGGGGAATGAGCAGTTCTTC. This encodes CASSTKLRLGNEQFF.

This chain links TRBV2 with TRBJ1-1; TRBD1 matches 9 bases. V shed 7 bases and J 8 bases; nucleotides not matched to a gene: 8. The germline CDR1 and CDR2 sequences are SNHLY and FYNNEI. CDR3 length: 13 residues. The CDR3 region has the DNA TGTGCCAGCAATAAGAGGGGACAGGGCGAAGCTTTCTTT. Translating it yields CASNKRGQGEAFF.

A single count supports this clone. V is TRBV19 and J is TRBJ2-2; TRBD1 agrees at 9 bases. This CDR3 contains 12 residues. Trimming removed 11 bases from V and 9 bases from J; junction bases left unmatched: 7. From germline, CDR1 is LNHDA and CDR2 SQIVND (reference sequence). The CDR3 region is CAARTGDRELFF. The CDR3 coding sequence is TGTGCCGCTAGGACAGGGGATAGGGAGCTGTTTTTT. Full variable domain (outside the CDR3, taken from reference TRBV19 and TRBJ2-2): DGGITQSPKYLFRKEGQNVTLSCEQNLNHDAMYWYRQDPGQGLRLIYYSQIVNDFQKGDIAEGYSVSREKKESFPLTVTSAQKNPTAFYLCAARTGDRELFFGEGSRLTVL.

This clone was detected a few times. J is TRBJ1-2 and V is TRBV6-5, with 8 bases fitting TRBD1. Germline V gene sequence: CDR1 MNHEY, CDR2 SVGAGI. The CDR3 consists of 13 residues. Trimming removed 2 bases from V and 7 bases from J; junction bases left unmatched: 3. This CDR3 reads CASSYGQGVGYTF. As DNA, the CDR3 is TGTGCCAGCAGTTACGGACAGGGTGTTGGCTACACCTTC.

CDR3 DNA: TGTGCCAGCAGCTTCTACGGGAGGGGGGCCGGGGAGCTGTTTTTT. Its translation is CASSFYGRGAGELFF. This chain links TRBV7-8 with TRBJ2-2; TRBD2 agrees at 8 bases. The germline V gene has CDR1 SGHVS and CDR2 FQNEAQ. This CDR3 region has 15 residues. V gave up 3 bases and J gave up 6 bases; unmatched junction bases: 6.

The rearrangement joins TRBV7-8 to TRBJ1-3; the match to TRBD1 covers 9 bases. Germline assignment: CDR1 SGHVS and CDR2 FQNEAQ. This CDR3 contains 16 residues. After removal of 2 bases from V and 0 bases from J, the junction contained 2 bases not matched to a gene. This CDR3 is CASSLLGQGSGNTIYF. The CDR3 region has the DNA TGTGCCAGCAGCTTATTGGGACAGGGCTCTGGAAACACCATATATTTT.

V is TRBV6-6 and J is TRBJ2-5; D is possibly TRBD2 (6 bases). V lost 8 bases and J lost 5, with 21 bases in between. Germline V lookup: CDR1 MNHNY, CDR2 SVGAGI (reference sequence). The CDR3 extends over 15 amino acids. The DNA for the CDR3 is TGTGCCAGCGACCCAGGGACGGGACGGGGGGAGACCCAGTACTTC. Protein: CASDPGTGRGETQYF.

The chain joins TRBV15 to TRBJ1-2, with D tentatively TRBD1 (5 bases). The CDR3 covers 14 residues. The V gene lost 0 bases and the J gene lost 7 bases, with 12 bases spanning the gap. Germline V gives CDR1 LNHNV, CDR2 YYDKDF (reference sequence). Written as DNA, the CDR3 is TGTGCCACCAGCAGAGACAGGGTCGGAGGTGGCTACACCTTC. This gives the protein CATSRDRVGGGYTF.